These T cell receptor beta chains were read from a single sample in a study of blood T cells in healthy people across ages. TCRdb processed the 5' RACE reads anew with MiXCR; each CDR3 protein has one entry. The table records about 1,500,000 distinct CDR3 sequences, about 28% of them present only once. Sequences were obtained from blood. Receptor source: a woman between 25 and 40 years old in good health. CDR3s include the opening cysteine and the closing phenylalanine or tryptophan. A D gene is named only where the DNA matches it firmly. Some rows mark clone size as missing; the rest say once, few, many or name a class of expanded clone.

V,size,D,J,DNA,CDR3
TRBV7-3,many,TRBD1,TRBJ2-7,TGTGCCAGCAGCCCCGGGCCGGACAGGTCGGAGCAGTACTTC,CASSPGPDRSEQYF
TRBV9,-,-,TRBJ1-6,TGTGCCAGCAGCGTAGACAAGGGGTATAATTCACCCCTCCACTTT,CASSVDKGYNSPLHF
TRBV7-2,few,-,TRBJ2-7,TGTGCCAGCAGCTCAAACCGACCTGGACTTATCTCCTACGAGCAGTACTTC,CASSSNRPGLISYEQYF
TRBV27,few,TRBD2,TRBJ2-3,TGTGCCAGCAGTTTATTGGTAGCGGGGGGTGCAGATACGCAGTATTTT,CASSLLVAGGADTQYF
TRBV11-2,-,-,TRBJ1-2,TGTGCCAGCAGCTTTCCCCCGGGGGCGTCTAACTATGGCTACACCTTC,CASSFPPGASNYGYTF
TRBV11-2,many,-,TRBJ2-4,TGTGCCAGCAGCGAGAGTGCCAAAAACATTCAGTACTTC,CASSESAKNIQYF
TRBV7-2,-,-,TRBJ2-4,TGTGCCTGCAGCTTAGTGGGGGGGCCGGGCCCCAAAAACATTCAGTACTTC,CACSLVGGPGPKNIQYF
TRBV25-1,-,-,TRBJ1-2,TGTGCCAGCAGTCAGGGGTTCTATGGCTACACCTTC,CASSQGFYGYTF
TRBV11-2,few,-,TRBJ2-2,TGTGCCAGCAGCTCTATTAGCTTCACCGGGGAGCTGTTTTTT,CASSSISFTGELFF
TRBV6-2/TRBV6-3,few,TRBD1,TRBJ1-1,TGTGCCAGCAGTTACGGGACAGGGGAAAACACTGAAGCTTTCTTT,CASSYGTGENTEAFF
TRBV14,-,-,TRBJ1-3,TGTGCCAGCAGCCAAGTTGGGCTATTCGACACCATATATTTT,CASSQVGLFDTIYF
TRBV29-1,-,-,TRBJ2-7,TGCAGCGTGGGGAGAACCGGGAAAACCTACGAGCAGTACTTC,CSVGRTGKTYEQYF
TRBV5-5,many,-,TRBJ1-1,TGTGCCAGCGAGGGCTACACTGAAGCTTTCTTT,CASEGYTEAFF
TRBV20-1,few,-,TRBJ1-1,TGCAGTGCAAAACGGGCAGAATTGAACACTGAAGCTTTCTTT,CSAKRAELNTEAFF
TRBV11-1,-,-,TRBJ2-4,TGTGCCAGCAGCGGAAAGACAGGTCCTCTAGCCAAAAACATTCAGTACTTC,CASSGKTGPLAKNIQYF
TRBV7-2,many,TRBD2,TRBJ2-1,TGTGCCAGCAGCCCACGACTAGCGGGCCCGGATAATGAGCAGTTCTTC,CASSPRLAGPDNEQFF
TRBV20-1,many,-,TRBJ1-4,TGCAGTGCTAGAGATTCAACGGGAATTAATGAAAAACTGTTTTTT,CSARDSTGINEKLFF